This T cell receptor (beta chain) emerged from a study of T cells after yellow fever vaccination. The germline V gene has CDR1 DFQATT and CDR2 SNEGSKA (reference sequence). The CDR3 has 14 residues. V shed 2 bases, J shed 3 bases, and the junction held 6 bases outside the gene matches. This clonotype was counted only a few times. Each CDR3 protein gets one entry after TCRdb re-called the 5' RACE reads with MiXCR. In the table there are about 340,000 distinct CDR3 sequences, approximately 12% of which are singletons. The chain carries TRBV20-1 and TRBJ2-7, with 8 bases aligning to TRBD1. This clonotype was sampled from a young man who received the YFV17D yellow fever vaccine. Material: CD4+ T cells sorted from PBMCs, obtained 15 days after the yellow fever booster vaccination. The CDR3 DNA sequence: TGCAGTGCTAGATCATGGACAGGGAACTACGAGCAGTACGTC. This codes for CSARSWTGNYEQYV.